This is a list of T cell receptor beta chains from one sample in a study of blood T cells in healthy people across ages. TCRdb re-called the 5' RACE reads through MiXCR, storing one row per CDR3 protein. The profile shows about 930,000 distinct CDR3 sequences, about 29% of them singletons. These data were also filed under a second study, of T cells of mothers and their children.

The specimen sequenced was blood. All receptors come from a woman between 40 and 50 years old in good health. Both conserved end residues are part of each CDR3. D genes are given only for firm matches. Clone size appears in some rows only: once, few, many, or a class for an expanded clone.

abundance,d_gene,j_gene,v_gene,CDR3aa,CDR3nt
NA,NA,TRBJ2-7,TRBV18,CASSPNLQLRSYNEQYF,TGTGCCAGCTCGCCAAATCTACAGTTACGCTCCTACAATGAGCAGTACTTC
NA,NA,TRBJ2-7,TRBV25-1,CASRKVAEGEQYF,TGTGCCAGCCGAAAAGTGGCGGAGGGCGAGCAGTACTTC
NA,NA,TRBJ2-1,TRBV9,CASSVSPGPGASYNEQFF,TGTGCCAGCAGCGTCTCCCCGGGACCGGGGGCTTCCTACAATGAGCAGTTCTTC
NA,NA,TRBJ1-5,TRBV7-2,CASSRGQNSNRPQHF,TGTGCCAGCAGCCGCGGACAGAATAGCAATCGGCCCCAGCATTTT
many,TRBD2,TRBJ2-5,TRBV20-1,CSAGDPGGKRETQYF,TGCAGTGCTGGAGACCCGGGGGGGAAACGAGAGACCCAGTACTTC
many,TRBD1,TRBJ2-7,TRBV15,CATSRRTGYEQYF,TGTGCCACCAGCAGACGGACAGGGTACGAGCAGTACTTC
many,NA,TRBJ2-7,TRBV5-1,CASSLQPTDVLYEQYF,TGCGCCAGCAGCTTGCAACCCACGGACGTGCTTTACGAGCAGTACTTC
NA,NA,TRBJ1-2,TRBV7-9,CASSGTNNYGYTF,TGTGCCAGTTCCGGGACGAATAACTATGGCTACACCTTC
NA,TRBD2,TRBJ2-7,TRBV12-3/TRBV12-4,CANRPGTNLNYEQYF,TGTGCCAACAGGCCCGGGACTAACCTTAACTACGAGCAGTACTTC
few,NA,TRBJ1-5,TRBV12-3/TRBV12-4,CASSLIPGSYQPQHF,TGTGCCAGCAGTTTAATCCCAGGGTCCTACCAGCCCCAGCATTTT
many,NA,TRBJ2-7,TRBV12-3/TRBV12-4,CASSPDNRQYF,TGTGCCAGCAGTCCGGACAATCGGCAGTACTTC
NA,TRBD1,TRBJ1-2,TRBV2,CASRRQGQGVYGYTF,TGTGCCAGCAGGCGGCAGGGGCAGGGGGTCTATGGCTACACCTTC
NA,TRBD2,TRBJ2-1,TRBV29-1,CSVEEPLGEGSGEQFF,TGCAGCGTTGAAGAACCTTTGGGGGAGGGCAGCGGTGAGCAGTTCTTC
NA,NA,TRBJ2-1,TRBV6-5,CASRKGGANNEQFF,TGTGCCAGCAGGAAGGGCGGGGCAAACAATGAGCAGTTCTTC
NA,NA,TRBJ2-7,TRBV7-2,CASTWRGYSYEQYF,TGTGCCAGCACCTGGAGGGGGTACTCCTACGAGCAGTACTTC
NA,TRBD2,TRBJ2-7,TRBV28,CASTSGGLSSYEQYF,TGTGCCTCGACTAGCGGGGGGCTCAGCTCCTACGAGCAGTACTTC
many,NA,TRBJ2-1,TRBV5-1,CASSLGGFNEQFF,TGCGCCAGCAGCTTGGGAGGATTCAATGAGCAGTTCTTC
few,NA,TRBJ2-1,TRBV4-3,CASNQGGGGYNEQFF,TGCGCCAGCAACCAAGGAGGGGGGGGCTACAATGAGCAGTTCTTC
many,NA,TRBJ2-7,TRBV15,CATSSVGGEQYF,TGTGCCACCAGCAGTGTCGGGGGAGAGCAGTACTTC
NA,TRBD1,TRBJ2-2,TRBV27,CASSLFALRTGRTGELFF,TGTGCCAGCAGTTTGTTCGCTCTGCGGACAGGGCGCACCGGGGAGCTGTTTTTT
many,NA,TRBJ2-1,TRBV5-1,CASSLEGGKNNEQFF,TGCGCCAGCAGCTTGGAAGGGGGGAAGAACAATGAGCAGTTCTTC
few,NA,TRBJ1-2,TRBV5-6,CASSLANYGHTF,TGTGCCAGCAGCTTGGCTAACTATGGCCACACCTTC
NA,NA,TRBJ2-4,TRBV15,CATNRDRVIQYF,TGTGCCACCAACAGAGATAGGGTAATTCAGTACTTC
few,TRBD2,TRBJ2-1,TRBV6-1,CASRISGGAVNEQFF,TGTGCCAGCAGGATTAGCGGGGGGGCGGTAAATGAGCAGTTCTTC
NA,TRBD2,TRBJ2-3,TRBV4-3,CASSQEWTSGGANTQYF,TGCGCCAGCAGCCAAGAGTGGACTAGCGGGGGGGCAAATACGCAGTATTTT
few,TRBD1,TRBJ1-1,TRBV6-5,CASRPTGVTEAFF,TGTGCCAGCAGACCGACAGGGGTCACTGAAGCTTTCTTT
many,TRBD2,TRBJ2-1,TRBV7-2,CASSLARSGGAESEQFF,TGTGCCAGCAGCTTAGCGCGTAGCGGGGGGGCCGAGTCTGAGCAGTTCTTC
few,NA,TRBJ1-2,TRBV28,CASSPRQWGYDGYTF,TGTGCCAGCAGTCCCCGACAGTGGGGGTACGATGGCTACACCTTC
NA,TRBD1,TRBJ2-1,TRBV6-4,CANSDSGGLSYNEQFF,TGTGCCAACAGTGACTCAGGGGGCCTTAGCTACAATGAGCAGTTCTTC
few,TRBD1,TRBJ1-4,TRBV5-6,CASSLARGQDEKLFF,TGTGCCAGCAGCTTGGCCAGGGGGCAGGATGAAAAACTGTTTTTT
NA,NA,TRBJ1-2,TRBV12-3/TRBV12-4,CASSPGSGASYGYTF,TGTGCCAGCAGTCCCGGGTCGGGGGCATCCTATGGCTACACCTTC
NA,NA,TRBJ2-1,TRBV24-1,CTTSDADSPPYEQFF,TGTACCACCAGTGATGCCGACAGTCCACCCTATGAGCAGTTCTTC
NA,NA,TRBJ2-3,TRBV21-1,CASSSFSFGASTDTRYF,TGTGCCAGCAGCTCCTTTAGCTTCGGGGCGAGCACAGATACGCGGTATTTT
few,NA,TRBJ2-4,TRBV4-3,CASSQDVSGSRNIQYF,TGCGCCAGCAGCCAAGATGTGTCTGGCTCCAGAAACATTCAGTACTTC
many,NA,TRBJ2-7,TRBV20-1,CSVDRVYEQYF,TGCAGTGTGGACAGAGTATACGAGCAGTACTTC
NA,NA,TRBJ1-2,TRBV6-2/TRBV6-3,CASGRYGYTF,TGTGCCAGCGGGCGGTATGGCTACACCTTC
many,NA,TRBJ1-2,TRBV7-9,CASSLVGEPQDSYGYTF,TGTGCCAGCAGCTTAGTCGGGGAACCCCAGGACAGCTATGGCTACACCTTC
few,NA,TRBJ1-5,TRBV25-1,CASSESGYNQPQHF,TGTGCCAGCAGTGAATCTGGTTACAATCAGCCCCAGCATTTT
NA,NA,TRBJ1-6,TRBV20-1,CSATGSSYNSPLHF,TGCAGTGCTACAGGGAGCTCCTATAATTCACCCCTCCACTTT
NA,NA,TRBJ1-5,TRBV5-1,CASSEQPQGSNQPQHF,TGCGCCAGCAGCGAACAACCTCAGGGGAGCAATCAGCCCCAGCATTTT
few,TRBD1,TRBJ1-1,TRBV7-2,CASSLLGQLAEAFF,TGTGCCAGCAGCTTACTGGGACAGCTGGCTGAAGCTTTCTTT
NA,TRBD2,TRBJ2-1,TRBV11-2,CASRRLAGGSNEQFF,TGTGCCAGCAGGAGGCTAGCGGGGGGGAGTAATGAGCAGTTCTTC
many,TRBD1,TRBJ2-5,TRBV28,CASCRGQETQYF,TGTGCCAGCTGCAGGGGGCAAGAGACCCAGTACTTC
NA,NA,TRBJ2-1,TRBV11-2,CASSLLRTEQFF,TGTGCCAGCAGCTTACTTAGGACTGAGCAGTTCTTC
few,NA,TRBJ1-2,TRBV29-1,CSVGDSGYTF,TGCAGCGTTGGAGATTCGGGCTACACCTTC
few,TRBD1,TRBJ1-1,TRBV5-6,CASSFGRGNEAFF,TGTGCCAGCAGCTTCGGCAGGGGGAATGAAGCTTTCTTT
NA,NA,TRBJ1-2,TRBV5-6,CASRSDTNYGYTF,TGTGCCAGCAGGTCCGACACTAACTATGGCTACACCTTC
few,NA,TRBJ1-1,TRBV9,CASSVVGAEAFF,TGTGCCAGCAGCGTAGTAGGGGCTGAAGCTTTCTTT
once,NA,TRBJ2-7,TRBV6-1,CASREAGTLYEQYF,TGTGCCAGCAGGGAAGCCGGGACTCTCTACGAGCAGTACTTC
NA,TRBD1,TRBJ1-5,TRBV28,CASDRGLQPQHF,TGTGCCTCGGACAGGGGGCTTCAGCCCCAGCATTTT
NA,NA,TRBJ1-1,TRBV28,CATLSWTENTEAFF,TGTGCGACTCTTTCATGGACAGAGAACACTGAAGCTTTCTTT